This T cell receptor beta chain originates from a study of cytomegalovirus exposure and HLA in healthy donors. Regarding the study as a whole: Later on, an analysis tied roughly 17,000 TCR beta sequences to HLA alleles at 0.05 false discovery rate. High sensitivity and specificity were reportedly achieved when the classifier diagnosed cytomegalovirus status.

The CDR3 consists of 16 residues. Germline assignment: CDR1 SGHTA and CDR2 FQGNSA. V lost 1 base, J lost 3 bases, and 3 bases stayed unmatched. In the PCR, 60 Vbeta and 13 Jbeta primers were used. TCRdb's copy holds only in-frame clones and misses some; the assay was immunoSEQ multiplex PCR. The table has roughly 100,000 clones, more than 80% seen once; the top ten hold roughly 6.1%. This clone was seen just once. No antigen is known for it. The source of this sequence is a man aged 18 to 35 in good health and CMV-seronegative. Input material: PBMCs. V gene TRBV7-2 combines with J gene TRBJ2-3; 11 bases line up with TRBD2. DNA of the CDR3: TGTGCCAGCAGCTTAGGGACTAGCGGGTCAACAGATACGCAGTATTTT. The encoded protein is CASSLGTSGSTDTQYF.